This T cell receptor beta chain is drawn from a study of a mutant IDH1 vaccine in newly diagnosed glioma. For the study at large: Radiotherapy alone preceded vaccination by 4-6 weeks; alternatively, vaccination started with temozolomide cycles. Patients previously underwent radiotherapy, temozolomide, or both, and most underwent both. The treated group averaged 40.4 years old and was around 62% male, roughly 38% female. Study-level results: Among top peripheral T cell clonotypes, changes seemed unrelated to pseudoprogression.

This CDR3 has 16 amino acids. CDR1 is SGHRS, CDR2 YFSETQ, per germline. V gave up 4 bases and J gave up 1 base, with 14 bases separating them. The time point here: week 23, last vaccination. The vaccine gave 300 ug of a 20-mer mutant IDH1 peptide subcutaneously per dose. Note on this clone: Its specificity is unknown.

This table comes from immunoSEQ multiplex PCR, and its TCRdb copy is limited to in-frame clones, with some not included. The sample contains some 40,000 clones, roughly 79% of which appear only once. Material: PBMCs, obtained from a glioma patient whose treatment included an IDH1 peptide vaccine. The source of this sequence is a man aged 40-50 years with glioma. The chain uses TRBV5-1 and TRBJ2-2; D tentatively fits TRBD1 or TRBD2 (7 bases each). The CDR3 DNA sequence: TGCGCCAGCAGCGCAGGGGGGGCGGTGAACACCGGGGAGCTGTTTTTT. Its protein is CASSAGGAVNTGELFF.